The 7 T cell receptor beta chains in this list originate from one sample, sequenced in a study of memory CD4+ T cells and cytomegalovirus serostatus. Sequencing was performed with immunoSEQ multiplex PCR; in TCRdb, only in-frame clones are kept and a portion is missing. Of some 60,000 clones in the sample, about 80% are singletons; the top ten hold 2.6%. The sort gate was single viable CD3+CD4+CD8-CD45RO+ cells for memory CD4+ T cells. The sample was memory CD4+ T cells from blood. The source is an adult in good health and CMV-seropositive.

The chain is built from TRBV7-9 and TRBJ1-6; D perhaps matches TRBD1 (6 bases). V lost 7 bases and J 8 bases, leaving 12 bases between the germline ends. Per the germline V gene, CDR1 is SEHNR and CDR2 is FQNEAQ (reference sequence). The CDR3 is made up of 13 amino acids. The CDR3 nucleotides are TGTGCCAGCACCTCAGGGGATTATTCACCCCTCCACTTT. This encodes CASTSGDYSPLHF.

This chain connects TRBV18 to TRBJ2-1, with TRBD2 matching 7 bases. The CDR3 runs 15 residues. Per the germline V gene, CDR1 is KGHSH and CDR2 is LQKENI. The J segment lost 6 bases and the V segment lost 3 bases, leaving 8 bases of the junction unmatched. In DNA, the CDR3 is TGTGCCAGCTCACCGCCGGGAGGAATAGGCAATGAGCAGTTCTTC. The encoded protein is CASSPPGGIGNEQFF.

V is TRBV28 and J is TRBJ2-1, with D tentatively TRBD1 (6 bases). The ends were cut back, 8 bases at V and 3 bases at J, with 23 bases in the middle. This CDR3 has 17 amino acids. The germline V gene encodes CDR1 MDHEN and CDR2 SYDVKM. The CDR3 DNA reads TGTGCCAGCGAAAACTTAATGGGGCAGGGGAGCTACAATGAGCAGTTCTTC. Translation: CASENLMGQGSYNEQFF.

The chain combines TRBV11-2 with TRBJ1-1; 7 nucleotides agree with TRBD1. Germline V gives CDR1 SGHAT, CDR2 FQNNGV. The V gene end was trimmed by 5 bases and the J gene end by 3 bases; junction bases not matched to a gene: 9. The CDR3 spans 15 residues. The CDR3 spells CASSARSRGDTEAFF. The CDR3 DNA sequence: TGTGCCAGCAGCGCAAGAAGCAGGGGGGACACTGAAGCTTTCTTT.

The gene calls are TRBV9 and TRBJ2-4; D uncertain. This CDR3 region has 14 residues. Looked up from germline, CDR1 is SGDLS and CDR2 is YYNGEE. V was shortened by 0 bases and J by 9 bases, with 13 bases between the two germline ends. The CDR3, as DNA: TGTGCCAGCAGCGTAGGCCCGGAGTCTATCATTCAGTACTTC. Its translation: CASSVGPESIIQYF.

This clone has just a few counts. CDR3 coding DNA: TGTGCCAGCAGCCAACCAACGGTCCTCTCGGGAAACACCATATATTTT. Translation: CASSQPTVLSGNTIYF. The gene calls are TRBV4-2 and TRBJ1-3; D ambiguous. CDR1 and CDR2 from the germline V gene are LGHNA and YNFKEQ. Trimming left V 2 bases short and J 4 bases short, with 15 bases between. The CDR3 extends over 16 amino acids.

The J gene is TRBJ1-3, the V gene TRBV7-2; D uncertain. Germline V gives CDR1 SGHTA, CDR2 FQGNSA. Between the trimmed V and J ends, which lost 4 bases and 2 bases, there was a span of 9 bases. The CDR3 covers 14 residues. CDR3 nucleotides: TGTGCCAGCAGCTATGATTTTCCTGGAAACACCATATATTTT. Its protein product is CASSYDFPGNTIYF.